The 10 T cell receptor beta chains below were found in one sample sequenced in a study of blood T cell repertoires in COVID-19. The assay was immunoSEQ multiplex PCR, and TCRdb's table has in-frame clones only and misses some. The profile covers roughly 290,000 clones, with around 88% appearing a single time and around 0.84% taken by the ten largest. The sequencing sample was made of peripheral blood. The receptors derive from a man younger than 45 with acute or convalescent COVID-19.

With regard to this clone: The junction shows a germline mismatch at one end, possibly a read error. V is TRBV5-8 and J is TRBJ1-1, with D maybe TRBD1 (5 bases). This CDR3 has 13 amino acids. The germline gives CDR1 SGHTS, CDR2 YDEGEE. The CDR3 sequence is CASSLDTNTEAFF. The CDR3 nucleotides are TGTGCCAGCAGTTTGGACACCAACACTGAAGCTTTCTTT.

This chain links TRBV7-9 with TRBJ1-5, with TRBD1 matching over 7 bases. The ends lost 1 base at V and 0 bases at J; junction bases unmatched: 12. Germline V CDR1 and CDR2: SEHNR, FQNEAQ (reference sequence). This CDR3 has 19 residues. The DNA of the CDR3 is TGTGCCAGCAGCTTAGTGGAAAGGACAGGAGAAGATAGCAATCAGCCCCAGCATTTT. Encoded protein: CASSLVERTGEDSNQPQHF.

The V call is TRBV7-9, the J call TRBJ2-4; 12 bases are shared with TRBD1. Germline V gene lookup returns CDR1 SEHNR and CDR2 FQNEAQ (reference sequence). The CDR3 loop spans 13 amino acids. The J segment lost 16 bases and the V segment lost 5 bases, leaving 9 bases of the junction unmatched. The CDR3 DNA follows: TGTGCCAGCAGCAAACCCGGGACAGGGGGCTTCTACTTC. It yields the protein CASSKPGTGGFYF.

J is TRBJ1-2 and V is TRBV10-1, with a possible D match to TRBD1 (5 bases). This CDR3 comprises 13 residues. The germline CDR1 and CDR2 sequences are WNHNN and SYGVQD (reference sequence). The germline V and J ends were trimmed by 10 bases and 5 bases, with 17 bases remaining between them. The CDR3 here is CANTQGVNYGYTF. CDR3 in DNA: TGCGCCAACACCCAGGGTGTAAATTATGGCTACACCTTC.

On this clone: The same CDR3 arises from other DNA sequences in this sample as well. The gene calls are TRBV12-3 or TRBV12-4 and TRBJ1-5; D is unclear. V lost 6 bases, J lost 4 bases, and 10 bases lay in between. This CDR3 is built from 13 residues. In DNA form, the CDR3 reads TGTGCCAGCAGCTATCGTGTGAATCAGCCCCAGCATTTT. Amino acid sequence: CASSYRVNQPQHF.

CDR3: CASSLPHGAGPKNFYGYTF. As DNA, the CDR3 is TGTGCCAGCAGTTTGCCCCATGGGGCAGGTCCGAAAAACTTCTATGGCTACACCTTC. This sequence joins TRBV28 and TRBJ1-2, with D maybe TRBD1 (5 bases). V was pared by 3 bases and J by 4 bases, with 27 bases between. This CDR3 has 19 residues. Germline assignment: CDR1 MDHEN and CDR2 SYDVKM.

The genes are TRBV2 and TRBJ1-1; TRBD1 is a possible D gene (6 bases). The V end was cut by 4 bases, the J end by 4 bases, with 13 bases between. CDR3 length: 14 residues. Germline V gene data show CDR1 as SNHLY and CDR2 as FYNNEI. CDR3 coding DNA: TGTGCCAGCAGTGGTGGGGGCGCAGGCACTGAAGCTTTCTTT. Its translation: CASSGGGAGTEAFF.

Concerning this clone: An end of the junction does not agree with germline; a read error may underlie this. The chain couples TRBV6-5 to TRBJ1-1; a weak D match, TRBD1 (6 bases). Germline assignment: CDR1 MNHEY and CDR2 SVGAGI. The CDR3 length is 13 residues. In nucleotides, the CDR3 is TGTGCCAGCAGTTTAACAGGGAACGCTGAAGCTTTCTTT. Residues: CASSLTGNAEAFF.

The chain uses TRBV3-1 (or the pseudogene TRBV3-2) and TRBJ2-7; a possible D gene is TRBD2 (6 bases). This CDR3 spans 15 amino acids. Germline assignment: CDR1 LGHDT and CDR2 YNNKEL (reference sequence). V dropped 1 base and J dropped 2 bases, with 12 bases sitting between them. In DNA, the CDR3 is TGTGCCAGCAGCCAAGGGAGGGCACAGACCTACGAGCAGTACTTC. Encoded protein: CASSQGRAQTYEQYF.

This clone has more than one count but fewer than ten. The CDR3 region has the DNA TGCAGCGTTGGAAGAGGGCAAAATTCACCCCTCCACTTT. This translates into CSVGRGQNSPLHF. V is TRBV29-1 and J is TRBJ1-6; the D is unclear. V dropped 4 bases and J dropped 7 bases, with 11 bases sitting between them. Looked up from germline, CDR1 is SQVTM and CDR2 is ANQGSEA. CDR3 length equals 13 residues.